The 27 T cell receptor beta chains below all came from one sample that was sequenced in a study of blood T cell repertoires in COVID-19. The repertoire was sequenced with immunoSEQ multiplex PCR; TCRdb's copy has only in-frame clones and lacks some. The repertoire has around 160,000 clones, roughly four fifths of them found once; the top ten carry about 11%. Sample: peripheral blood. These receptor sequences come from a human donor in a cohort sampled during active COVID-19.

The rearrangement uses TRBV28 and TRBJ2-7, with 9 bases fitting TRBD1. There are 13 residues in the CDR3. V was pared by 7 bases and J by 4 bases, with 5 bases of the junction left unmatched. CDR1 and CDR2 from the germline V gene are MDHEN and SYDVKM. Here the CDR3 reads CASTGTGKYEQYF. The CDR3 bases are TGTGCCAGCACCGGGACAGGGAAATACGAGCAGTACTTC. The variable domain in full, completed from reference TRBV28 and TRBJ2-7, reads DVKVTQSSRYLVKRTGEKVFLECVQDMDHENMFWYRQDPGLGLRLIYFSYDVKMKEKGDIPEGYSVSREKKERFSLILESASTNQTSMYLCASTGTGKYEQYFGPGTRLTVT.

The chain links TRBV19 to TRBJ1-5, with D perhaps matching TRBD1 (6 bases). Germline CDR1 and CDR2: LNHDA and SQIVND (reference sequence). Deletions cut 7 bases from V and 5 bases from J, with 12 bases between. The CDR3 extends over 13 amino acids. The DNA for the CDR3 is TGTGCCAGTACGAGGGGGGGGGATCAGCCCCAGCATTTT. It yields the protein CASTRGGDQPQHF.

The CDR3 region is CASSLPTGAGGYTF. The DNA of the CDR3 is TGTGCCAGCAGCTTACCGACAGGGGCAGGCGGCTACACCTTC. The chain links TRBV7-9 to TRBJ1-2; 8 nucleotides match TRBD1. CDR3 length equals 14 residues. J was trimmed by 8 bases and V by 2 bases; bases with no gene match: 7. Looked up from germline, CDR1 is SEHNR and CDR2 is FQNEAQ (reference sequence).

This clone was detected once. J is TRBJ2-7 and V is TRBV6-5; TRBD1 matches 7 bases. The V gene end was trimmed by 6 bases and the J gene end by 4 bases; junction bases not matched to a gene: 12. The germline gives CDR1 MNHEY, CDR2 SVGAGI. This CDR3 contains 15 residues. CDR3 sequence: CASSPTGRGDYEQYF. CDR3 coding DNA: TGTGCCAGCAGCCCGACAGGGAGAGGGGATTACGAGCAGTACTTC.

This sequence joins TRBV30 and TRBJ2-1, with TRBD2 identical over 7 bases. The CDR3 totals 14 residues. After removal of 6 bases from V and 3 bases from J, the junction contained 8 bases not matched to a gene. Germline V gene sequence: CDR1 GTSNPN, CDR2 SVGIG (reference sequence). CDR3 protein: CACQWRGNYNEQFF. The CDR3 nucleotides read TGTGCCTGTCAATGGCGGGGGAACTACAATGAGCAGTTCTTC.

The rearrangement joins TRBV10-1 to TRBJ2-3; D not resolved. CDR3 size: 13 residues. Germline CDR1 and CDR2: WNHNN and SYGVQD (reference sequence). Trimming shortened V by 6 bases and J by 1 base, and 8 bases separated the two germline ends. DNA for the CDR3: TGCGCCAGCAGCTCACAAGGCACAGATACGCAGTATTTT. Translated, it gives CASSSQGTDTQYF.

V and J are TRBV4-3 and TRBJ2-1; 7 positions match TRBD2. With 2 bases clipped from V and 0 bases from J, the junction kept 13 bases outside the gene matches. The CDR3 runs to 19 residues. The germline V gene encodes CDR1 LGHNA and CDR2 YSLEER. CDR3 DNA: TGCGCCAGCAGCCAAAAGCCAGCTAGCGGAGGAAGCTCCTACAATGAGCAGTTCTTC. The encoded protein is CASSQKPASGGSSYNEQFF.

The gene calls are TRBV10-3 and TRBJ1-1; TRBD1 matches 7 bases. This CDR3 comprises 17 residues. The germline CDR1 and CDR2 sequences are ENHRY and SYGVKD. Unmatched junction bases numbered 13, after V lost 6 bases and J lost 0 bases. CDR3 DNA: TGTGCCATCAGAACCGGACAGGTCGGTCCGATGAACACTGAAGCTTTCTTT. This sequence encodes CAIRTGQVGPMNTEAFF.

The rearrangement links TRBV27 to TRBJ1-4, with a tentative D call TRBD1 (5 bases). In germline, CDR1 is MNHEY, CDR2 SMNVEV (reference sequence). The CDR3 consists of 15 residues. The ends were cut back, 3 bases at V and 8 bases at J, with 16 bases in the middle. The CDR3 DNA is TGTGCCAGCAGTTTTTGGGGCAGGGATGGAGAAAAACTGTTTTTT. Its translation is CASSFWGRDGEKLFF.

This clone was picked up a small number of times. The chain has TRBV7-9 and TRBJ1-6; 10 bases line up with TRBD1. J was trimmed by 10 bases and V by 1 base; bases with no gene match: 7. This CDR3 contains 16 residues. The germline V gene encodes CDR1 SEHNR and CDR2 FQNEAQ (reference sequence). The CDR3 bases are TGTGCCAGCAGCTTAGGTCTAGGACAGGGGGAATCACCCCTCCACTTT. Encoded protein: CASSLGLGQGESPLHF.

V usage is TRBV7-2 and J usage is TRBJ1-2, with D perhaps matching TRBD1 (5 bases). V dropped 2 bases and J dropped 4 bases, with 11 bases sitting between them. Germline V gene sequence: CDR1 SGHTA, CDR2 FQGNSA. CDR3 size: 14 residues. CDR3 amino acids: CASSLRRGGYGYTF. In DNA, the CDR3 is TGTGCCAGCAGCTTAAGGCGGGGGGGCTATGGCTACACCTTC.

This chain links TRBV4-3 with TRBJ1-6; 7 nucleotides agree with TRBD1. Germline lookup yields CDR1 LGHNA and CDR2 YSLEER. The V segment lost 0 bases and the J segment 10 bases; nucleotides outside the gene matches: 9. The CDR3 is 16 amino acids. The CDR3 DNA reads as TGCGCCAGCAGCCAAGACGAGGGGGCAGGAGGATCACCCCTCCACTTT. It specifies CASSQDEGAGGSPLHF.

The chain carries TRBV6-5 and TRBJ2-7, with a tentative D call TRBD1 (6 bases). This CDR3 comprises 14 residues. CDR1 is MNHEY and CDR2 is SVGAGI in the germline V gene. V gave up 8 bases and J gave up 6 bases, with 20 bases separating them. CDR3 nucleotide sequence: TGTGCCAGCCCTGGACAGTCAGGGTCGGGCGAGCAGTACTTC. Its translation is CASPGQSGSGEQYF.

The chain links TRBV5-1 to TRBJ2-5, with TRBD2 identical over 12 bases. CDR3 length: 16 amino acids. J lost 4 bases, V lost 0 bases, and 4 bases had no gene match. CDR1 and CDR2 from the germline V gene are SGHRS and YFSETQ. The CDR3 loop is CASSLGATSGGETQYF. In DNA form, the CDR3 reads TGCGCCAGCAGCTTGGGCGCGACTAGCGGGGGAGAGACCCAGTACTTC.

J is TRBJ1-5 and V is TRBV5-5, with 7 bases lining up with TRBD1. Germline values: CDR1 SGHKS, CDR2 YYEKEE (reference sequence). V shed 4 bases, J shed 4 bases, and the junction held 8 bases outside the gene matches. CDR3 length equals 15 residues. The CDR3 nucleotides are TGTGCCAGCAGCGGGTCGGACAGGCAAAATCAGCCCCAGCATTTT. Protein product: CASSGSDRQNQPQHF.

This clone has ten or more counts. The chain couples TRBV2 to TRBJ1-1, with 8 bases matching TRBD1. Trimming took 7 bases from V and 4 from J; bases not matched to a gene: 8. This CDR3 has 14 residues. Germline loops: CDR1 SNHLY, CDR2 FYNNEI. CDR3 protein: CASNLGQGGTEAFF. As DNA, the CDR3 is TGTGCCAGCAACCTCGGACAGGGCGGCACTGAAGCTTTCTTT.

This clone turned up a few times. DNA for the CDR3: TGTGCCAGCAGCCCCCTGGCAGGATCACCCCTCCACTTT. Translating it yields CASSPLAGSPLHF. The V call is TRBV27, the J call TRBJ1-6, with D uncertain. The CDR3 has 13 amino acids. The V end was cut by 6 bases, the J end by 10 bases, with 13 bases between. Germline V lookup: CDR1 MNHEY, CDR2 SMNVEV (reference sequence).

CDR3 region: CASSVQGIDNEQFF. The CDR3 nucleotides are TGTGCCAGCAGTGTACAGGGAATAGACAATGAGCAGTTCTTC. This chain connects TRBV2 to TRBJ2-1; D is perhaps TRBD1 (6 bases). V was shortened by 4 bases and J by 5 bases, with 12 bases between the two germline ends. The length of the CDR3 is 14 residues. Germline-derived CDR1 and CDR2 are SNHLY and FYNNEI.

The table lists this clone with a count of one. The chain is built from TRBV4-3 and TRBJ1-1; TRBD1 is a possible D gene (5 bases). Germline V gene sequence: CDR1 LGHNA, CDR2 YSLEER. Trimming removed 3 bases at V and 0 bases at J, with 11 bases between. The CDR3 sequence is 15 residues long. CDR3 sequence (DNA): TGCGCCAGCAGCCACTCAGGGAATATGAACACTGAAGCTTTCTTT. Its protein product is CASSHSGNMNTEAFF.

This chain uses TRBV7-2 with TRBJ1-6, with D perhaps matching TRBD1 (5 bases). CDR3 length: 14 residues. V lost 5 bases and J lost 9, with 14 bases in between. Germline-derived CDR1 and CDR2 are SGHTA and FQGNSA. The CDR3 DNA reads as TGTGCCAGCAGCCCCGGGGGGGTTGGTTCACCCCTCCACTTT. Translated, it gives CASSPGGVGSPLHF.

The chain employs TRBV3-1 (or the pseudogene TRBV3-2) and TRBJ2-3, with D perhaps TRBD2 (7 bases). CDR3 length equals 16 residues. Trimming left V 3 bases short and J 7 bases short, with 20 bases between. Germline loops: CDR1 LGHDT, CDR2 YNNKEL (reference sequence). CDR3 residues: CASSHPGGGGRYTQYF. The CDR3 DNA sequence: TGTGCCAGCAGCCACCCCGGGGGCGGGGGTCGATATACGCAGTATTTT.

The CDR3 DNA is TGCGCCAGCAGCCAAGAAGTTGCCGGGACTAGCTGGAACACCGGGGAGCTGTTTTTT. It yields the protein CASSQEVAGTSWNTGELFF. The chain has TRBV4-3 and TRBJ2-2; 9 nucleotides match TRBD2. Germline assignment: CDR1 LGHNA and CDR2 YSLEER. The CDR3 runs 19 residues. The junction had 9 bases not matched to a gene; V was cut back by 0 bases and J by 1 base.

This clone was recorded many times. The chain links TRBV6-2 or TRBV6-3 to TRBJ1-1; no definite D call. Germline lookup yields CDR1 MNHEY and CDR2 SVGEGT. The ends were cut back, 2 bases at V and 2 bases at J, with 9 bases in the middle. CDR3 length: 14 amino acids. This CDR3 is CASSYRLRNTEAFF. DNA for the CDR3: TGTGCCAGCAGTTACCGACTTAGAAACACTGAAGCTTTCTTT.

The chain links TRBV6-1 to TRBJ1-1; D ambiguous. The V end lost 2 bases, the J end lost 5 bases, and 12 bases lay between the germline ends. The germline gives CDR1 MNHNS, CDR2 SASEGT. CDR3 length: 14 amino acids. CDR3 amino acids: CASSERTVGTEAFF. The CDR3, as DNA: TGTGCCAGCAGTGAAAGGACTGTTGGGACTGAAGCTTTCTTT.

This clone was counted once. This rearrangement joins TRBV6-5 to TRBJ1-2, with D maybe TRBD1 (5 bases). Trimming pared 2 bases from V and 4 bases from J, leaving 11 bases between. Germline V CDR1 and CDR2: MNHEY, SVGAGI. The CDR3 consists of 14 residues. The CDR3 DNA reads TGTGCCAGCAGTTACGGGGGGGAAATCTATGGCTACACCTTC. Residues: CASSYGGEIYGYTF.

The V and J genes are TRBV27 and TRBJ2-7; 8 positions match TRBD2. The germline V gene has CDR1 MNHEY and CDR2 SMNVEV (reference sequence). CDR3 length: 15 amino acids. Germline trimming cut 5 bases from V and 1 base from J; bases unmatched to any gene: 7. CDR3 protein: CASSPRLALSYEQYF. The CDR3 DNA sequence: TGTGCCAGCAGTCCGAGACTAGCGTTATCCTACGAGCAGTACTTC.

The CDR3 spells CASSEPSGPYNEQFF. The DNA for the CDR3 is TGTGCCAGCAGTGAACCTAGCGGGCCCTACAATGAGCAGTTCTTC. This chain joins TRBV6-1 and TRBJ2-1; TRBD2 matches 8 bases. This CDR3 contains 15 residues. Trimming took 2 bases from V and 2 from J; bases not matched to a gene: 2. Per the germline V gene, CDR1 is MNHNS and CDR2 is SASEGT.